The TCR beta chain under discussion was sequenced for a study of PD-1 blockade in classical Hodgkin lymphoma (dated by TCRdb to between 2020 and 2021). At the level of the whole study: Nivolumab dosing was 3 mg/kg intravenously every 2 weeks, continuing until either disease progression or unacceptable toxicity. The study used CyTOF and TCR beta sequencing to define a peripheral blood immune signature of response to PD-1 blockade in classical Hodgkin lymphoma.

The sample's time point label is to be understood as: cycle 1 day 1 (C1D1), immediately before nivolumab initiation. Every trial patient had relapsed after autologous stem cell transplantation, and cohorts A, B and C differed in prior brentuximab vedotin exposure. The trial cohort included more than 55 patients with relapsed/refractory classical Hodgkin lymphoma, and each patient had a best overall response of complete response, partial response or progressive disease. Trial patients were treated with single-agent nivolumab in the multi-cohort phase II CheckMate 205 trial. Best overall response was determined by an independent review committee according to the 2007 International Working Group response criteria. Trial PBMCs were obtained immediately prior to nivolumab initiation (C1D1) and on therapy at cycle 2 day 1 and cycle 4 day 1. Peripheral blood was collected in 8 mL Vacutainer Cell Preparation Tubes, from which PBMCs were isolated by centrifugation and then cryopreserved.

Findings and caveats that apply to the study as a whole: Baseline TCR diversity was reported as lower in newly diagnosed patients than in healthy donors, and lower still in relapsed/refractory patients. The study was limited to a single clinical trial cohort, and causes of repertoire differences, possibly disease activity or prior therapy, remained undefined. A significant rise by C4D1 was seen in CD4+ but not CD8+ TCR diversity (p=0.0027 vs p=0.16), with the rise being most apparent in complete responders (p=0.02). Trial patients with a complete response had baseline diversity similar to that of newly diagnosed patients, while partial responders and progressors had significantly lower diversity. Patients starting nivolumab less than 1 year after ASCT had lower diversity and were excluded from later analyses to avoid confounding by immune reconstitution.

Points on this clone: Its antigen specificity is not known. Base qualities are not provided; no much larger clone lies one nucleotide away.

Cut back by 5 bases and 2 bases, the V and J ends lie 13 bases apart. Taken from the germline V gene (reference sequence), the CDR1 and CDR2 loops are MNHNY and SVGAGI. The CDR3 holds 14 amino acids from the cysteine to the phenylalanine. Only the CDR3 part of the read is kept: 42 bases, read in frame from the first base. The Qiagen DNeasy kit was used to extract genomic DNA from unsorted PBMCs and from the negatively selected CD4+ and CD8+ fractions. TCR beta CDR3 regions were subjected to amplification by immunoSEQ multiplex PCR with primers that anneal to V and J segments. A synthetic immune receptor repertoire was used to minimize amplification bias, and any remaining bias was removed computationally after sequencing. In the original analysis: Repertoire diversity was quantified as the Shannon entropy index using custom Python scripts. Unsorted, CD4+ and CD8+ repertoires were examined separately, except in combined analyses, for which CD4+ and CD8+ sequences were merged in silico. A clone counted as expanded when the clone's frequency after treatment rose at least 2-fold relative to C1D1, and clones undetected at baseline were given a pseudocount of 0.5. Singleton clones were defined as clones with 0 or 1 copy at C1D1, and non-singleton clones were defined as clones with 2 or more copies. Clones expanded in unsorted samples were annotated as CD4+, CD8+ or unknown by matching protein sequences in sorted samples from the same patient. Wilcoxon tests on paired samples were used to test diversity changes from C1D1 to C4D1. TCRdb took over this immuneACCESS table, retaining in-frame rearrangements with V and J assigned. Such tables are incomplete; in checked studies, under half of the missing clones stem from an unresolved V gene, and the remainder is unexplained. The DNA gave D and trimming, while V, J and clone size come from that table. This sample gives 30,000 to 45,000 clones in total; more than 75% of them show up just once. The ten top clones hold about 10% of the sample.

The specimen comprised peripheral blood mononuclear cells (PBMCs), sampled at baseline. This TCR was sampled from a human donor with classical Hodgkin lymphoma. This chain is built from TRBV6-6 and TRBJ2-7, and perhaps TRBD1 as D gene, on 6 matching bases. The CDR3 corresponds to CASSADSLTYEQYF. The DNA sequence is TGTGCCAGCAGTGCGGACAGCCTGACCTACGAGCAGTACTTC.